This TCR beta chain was recorded in a study of T cells after yellow fever vaccination. The length of the CDR3 is 16 residues. V lost 1 base to trimming and J lost 4 bases; unmatched junction nucleotides: 8. The germline gives CDR1 KGHSH, CDR2 LQKENI. This clonotype was seen ten or more times. Its specificity is unknown. TCRdb ran MiXCR on the 5' RACE reads and lists one entry per CDR3 protein. The sample records some 340,000 distinct CDR3 sequences, roughly 4.3% being singletons. Whole-study results and caveats: A faster peak, day 5 versus 15, was reached by the weaker secondary response. Abundant bulk-derived clonotypes could contaminate FACS-sorted repertoires.

The source is a man between 18 and 35 years old who received the YFV17D yellow fever vaccine. Source: PBMCs, taken 5 days after the yellow fever booster vaccination. The chain employs TRBV18 and TRBJ2-5, with TRBD1 identical over 8 bases. The CDR3 spells CASSPRRGQSGETQYF. The DNA of the CDR3 is TGTGCCAGCTCACCACGCAGGGGGCAGAGCGGAGAGACCCAGTACTTC.